Shown below are 2 T cell receptor beta chains from a single sample sequenced in a study of T cells in Graves' hyperthyroidism and ophthalmopathy. RNA transcripts served as the template for amplifying TCR beta CDR3 regions. The HTBI set primed first-round TCR CDR3 RT-PCR. TCRdb passed the multiplex PCR reads through MiXCR, listing each CDR3 protein once. The data hold 350,000 to 400,000 distinct CDR3 sequences, with around 13% observed a single time. What was sequenced was blood. These receptors originate from a woman aged 55-69 years with Graves' hyperthyroidism.

This clonotype showed up many times. The chain employs TRBV7-2 and TRBJ2-3, with TRBD2 matching over 7 bases. Losses at the gene ends were 6 bases for V and 5 bases for J; bases not matched to a gene: 11. The germline CDR1 and CDR2 sequences are SGHTA and FQGNSA. There are 15 residues in the CDR3. The CDR3 loop is CASSPGLRRRDTQYF. CDR3 nucleotides: TGTGCCAGCAGTCCGGGACTACGGAGGAGAGATACGCAGTATTTT.

The V and J genes are TRBV19 and TRBJ2-1, with D tentatively TRBD2 (5 bases). From germline, CDR1 is LNHDA and CDR2 SQIVND (reference sequence). The CDR3 extends over 13 amino acids. V lost 3 bases to trimming and J lost 9 bases, with 12 bases between them. The CDR3 protein is CASSIGGRTEQFF. CDR3 in DNA: TGTGCCAGTAGTATTGGAGGCAGGACTGAGCAGTTCTTC.